This entry features one TCR beta chain sequence. The antigen this receptor binds is unknown. No base quality information exists; no much larger clone differs at one position. Libraries were prepared through RACE. TCRdb records NextSeq 500 as the sequencer. During library preparation, unique molecular identifiers were attached to individual cDNA molecules so that TCRs could be counted quantitatively and reproducibly. From each blood RNA sample, both TCR alpha and TCR beta chains were sequenced. For the original study's pipeline: The median number of TCRs per sample was approximately 96,000, ranging from roughly 23,224 to 690,600. The Decombinator software suite was used to annotate V, J and CDR3 in the TCR reads. To make PS versus PT1 abundance plots, every sample was subsampled to the same number of TCRs (28,000). TCRs were defined as expanded if absent before sensitization and observed at least eight times at the 2-week time point. In-frame beta chains were kept once TCRdb had trimmed the public reads at Q25 with fastp and called clones with MiXCR. Rows are unified per CDR3 protein, each entry keeping the most common DNA and genes. These V and J calls derive from TCRdb rather than the authors' analysis. For this sample there are some 88,000 distinct CDR3 sequences; 8% to 13% appear just once. Of the sample, roughly 2.2% is held by the ten largest clones.

This specimen's time point label, per the study, means: patch test 2, 6 weeks after DPC sensitization. The treatment or condition label here, explained by the study, means: therapeutic diphenylcyclopropenone sensitization with weekly scalp DPC. At every patch-test visit, the blood draw took place before the patch test was put on. Eligible patients were aged 18 to 70, diagnosed with alopecia, deemed suitable for DPC therapy, and excluded if pregnant. Total RNA was extracted from unfractionated whole blood collected in Tempus Blood RNA tubes. The sample is drawn from a study of human T cells and chemical hapten exposure (dated by TCRdb to the early 2020s). With respect to the entire study: For sensitization, 2% DPC in acetone was applied to a roughly 2 cm by roughly 2 cm area of upper inner arm skin. Patch testing on the upper back used Finn chambers containing 0.01% DPC, with scoring done after 6 days according to International Contact Dermatitis Research Group standards. Patients additionally received weekly therapeutic DPC doses to the scalp throughout the approximately 24-week study period. Most of the patients in the cohort were female, and the cohort covered alopecia areata with under or over 50% scalp involvement, alopecia totalis and alopecia universalis. Blood samples were taken from patients before sensitization (week 0) and at 2, 6 and about 24 weeks after DPC sensitization. This study followed changes in the peripheral blood TCR repertoire in vivo during primary and secondary sensitization of alopecia patients to the hapten diphenylcyclopropenone (DPC). Approximately 28 alopecia patients gave blood for TCR sequencing at one to four time points (pre-sensitization, 2, 6 and 24 weeks). The libraries were sequenced as a pool, and the TCR yield per sample differed mostly because of small variations in library volumes within the pool. Study-wide findings and limitations: DPC sensitization did not change the number of TCRs with a frequency above 1 in 1000, and there was no evidence of changes in global repertoire structure. Patch test score was positively correlated with the number of PT1 expanded TCRs, with significance at thresholds 8, 16 and 32 but not at 4. Repeated subsampling changed both the strength of the expansion versus patch-test correlation and the threshold at which that correlation became significant. Compared with pre-sensitization or healthy control sets, expanded TCRs formed significantly more large CDR3 similarity clusters, which is consistent with antigen-driven responses. Because all patients had alopecia, a presumed autoimmune disease, the immune response of the patients might differ from that of healthy individuals.

Sequences MNHNS (CDR1) and SASEGT (CDR2) are obtained from the germline V gene. V was cut back by 4 bases and J by 1 base, leaving a gap of 9 bases between them. The CDR3 runs 14 amino acids, cysteine and phenylalanine included. Only CDR3 DNA remains: 42 bases, in frame from the first base. The sequence joins TRBV6-1 to TRBJ2-3, with the D segment identity uncertain. This sequence originates from a man aged 35-49 years with alopecia areata. Some clones in this sample may be carry-over from other donors' samples. Specimen: whole blood, collected in connection with sensitization to the hapten diphenylcyclopropenone (DPC). The CDR3: CASSGDSRTDTQYF. The DNA reads TGTGCCAGCAGTGGAGACTCCCGCACAGATACGCAGTATTTT.